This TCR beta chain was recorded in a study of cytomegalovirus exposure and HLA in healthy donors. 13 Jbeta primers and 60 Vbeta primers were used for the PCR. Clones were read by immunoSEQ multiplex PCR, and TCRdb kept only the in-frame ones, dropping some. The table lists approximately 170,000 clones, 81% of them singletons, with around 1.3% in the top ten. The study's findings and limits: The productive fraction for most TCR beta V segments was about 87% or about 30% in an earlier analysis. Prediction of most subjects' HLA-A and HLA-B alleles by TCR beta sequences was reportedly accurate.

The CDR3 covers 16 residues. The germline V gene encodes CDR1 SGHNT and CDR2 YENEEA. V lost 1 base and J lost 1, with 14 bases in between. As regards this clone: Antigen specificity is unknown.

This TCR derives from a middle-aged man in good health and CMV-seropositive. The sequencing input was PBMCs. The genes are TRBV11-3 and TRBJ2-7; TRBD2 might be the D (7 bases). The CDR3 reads CASSLAGGRRSYEQYF. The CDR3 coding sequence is TGTGCCAGCAGCTTAGCCGGGGGGCGAAGATCCTACGAGCAGTACTTC.